The subject of this entry is one T cell receptor beta chain. Its antigen remains unidentified. The germline V gene has CDR1 MGHRA and CDR2 YSYEKL. CDR3 length equals 15 residues. The source of the sample is a study of monozygotic twins with inflammatory bowel disease. Used for each TCR library was about 3,200 ng of total RNA. UMIs that included a 6-nucleotide sample barcode were added by template switching, which took place during cDNA synthesis. For each CDR3 protein, TCRdb gives one entry from its re-call of the 5' RACE reads, without DNA. The sample includes around 410,000 distinct CDR3 sequences. Regarding the study as a whole: Using the inverse Simpson index, IBD patients had lower TCRbeta diversity than healthy co-twins.

The receptor's source is a human donor with ulcerative colitis or Crohn's disease, or a healthy co-twin of an affected twin (not recorded which). The chain carries TRBV4-1 and TRBJ1-5; the TCRdb call, TRBD1, lacks DNA for checking. Sequences were obtained from blood. CDR3 sequence reads: CASSLSGSGDQPQHF.